Listed here is a single T cell receptor (beta chain). Method: immunoSEQ multiplex PCR; TCRdb's copy keeps in-frame clones and lacks some. The sample includes roughly 120,000 clones, over 75% seen only once; the top ten take roughly 1.1%. J lost 4 bases, V lost 7 bases, and 6 bases had no gene match. The CDR3 extends over 13 amino acids. Germline V gene lookup returns CDR1 GTSNPN and CDR2 SVGIG (reference sequence). The data were obtained in a study of T cell responses to AZD1222 COVID-19 vaccine. About the research overall: Pooling was applied to second doses at about 4 or about 12 weeks.

The source is an adult in good health. The sample in question was peripheral blood, obtained on day 0 of AZD1222 vaccination. The chain couples TRBV30 to TRBJ2-1; 8 bases are shared with TRBD1. This chain's CDR3 is CASQGADYNEQFF. As DNA, the CDR3 is TGTGCCTCCCAGGGGGCGGATTACAATGAGCAGTTCTTC.